The T cell receptor beta chain described here comes from a study of response to subunit inactivated influenza vaccine. Overall study results and limits: It was suggested by the authors that few new T cells are recruited by each seasonal influenza vaccination.

Germline V lookup: CDR1 SGHRS, CDR2 YFSETQ. The CDR3 is 15 residues long. V dropped 2 bases and J dropped 0 bases, with 8 bases sitting between them. MiXCR was run by TCRdb on the RT-PCR reads, yielding one entry per CDR3 protein. Of roughly 550,000 distinct CDR3 sequences listed, around a quarter are singletons. This clonotype was seen more than once but under ten times. Its cognate antigen is unknown. These data were also reused for a study on T cells expressing NK-cell markers. In that study: Making the TCR beta cDNA relied on 5'RACE template switching with UMIs. The TCR beta repertoires were obtained from sorted CD3+CD56+NKG2C+, CD3+CD56+NKG2C- and CD3+CD56-NKG2C+ T cells. The authors sequenced eight donors, of whom seven were HCMV-seropositive and one was seronegative. The CD3+CD56-NKG2C+ fraction of a few donors was also led by these clonotypes.

This sequence joins TRBV5-1 and TRBJ2-2; the D is unclear. The sample consisted of CD4+ T cells sorted from PBMCs, taken 11 to 12 days after vaccination. This clonotype was obtained from a man aged 45 to 65 who received an inactivated influenza vaccine. The CDR3 bases are TGCGCCAGCAGCTTCGAGAGAGCGAACACCGGGGAGCTGTTTTTT. It translates to CASSFERANTGELFF.